This T cell receptor (beta chain) was sequenced for a study of CD8+ T cells in alopecia areata. After isolation, RNA underwent reverse transcription to generate cDNA as the sequencing template. Here immunoSEQ multiplex PCR was the method, and the copy in TCRdb shows in-frame clones only, minus some. The repertoire holds about 270,000 clones, with about 60% as singletons. This sample's treatment: oral pan-JAK inhibitor, 5-10 mg twice daily. The clonotype was recovered from a human donor with alopecia areata. The specimen was CD4+ T cells sorted from blood, collected around week 54, from a patient treated with tofacitinib.

CDR3 amino acids: CASRWTGGKNTEAFF. The CDR3 region has the DNA TGCGCCAGCAGATGGACAGGGGGTAAGAACACTGAAGCTTTCTTT. The chain employs TRBV4-1 and TRBJ1-1, with TRBD1 identical over 10 bases. The CDR3 sequence is 15 residues long. CDR1 and CDR2 from the germline V gene are MGHRA and YSYEKL. V trimming: 6 bases; J trimming: 1 base; junction bases outside the gene matches: 5.